These T cell receptor beta chains were read from a single sample in a study of tumor-infiltrating lymphocytes in primary liver carcinoma. TCRdb called the multiplex PCR reads again in MiXCR, with one record for every CDR3 protein. The sample yields roughly 100,000 distinct CDR3 sequences, approximately 82% seen once. The sample comprised liver tumor tissue from sampling region 3. The receptors shown here come from a man aged 35 to 55 with primary liver carcinoma and hepatitis B virus infection. Each CDR3 is given with its conserved first and last residue. The D gene is left open where the match is weak. Only some rows state a clone size, as once, few, many or a class for expanded clones.

>TRBV6-2/TRBV6-3|TRBD1|-|TRBJ1-1
CVSRLIQGRGTEAFF
TGTGTCAGCAGACTCATACAGGGGAGGGGCACTGAAGCTTTCTTT
>TRBV10-3|TRBD1|-|TRBJ1-1
CAIRGRSQGLSTEAFF
TGTGCCATCAGGGGGAGGTCACAGGGGTTGAGTACTGAAGCTTTCTTT
>TRBV11-2|-|once|TRBJ2-7
CATSPGGYEQYF
TGTGCCACAAGTCCCGGTGGCTACGAGCAGTATTTC
>TRBV5-5|TRBD1|-|TRBJ1-5
CAISSGQTISNQPQHF
TGCGCCATCAGCTCGGGACAGACGATTAGCAATCAGCCCCAGCATTTT
>TRBV11-2|TRBD1|-|TRBJ1-2
CPSSLDGGTGIYGYTF
TGTCCCAGTAGCTTAGATGGCGGGACAGGGATCTATGGCTACACCTTC
>TRBV29-1|-|-|TRBJ1-3
CGVSIVLSGNTIYF
TGCGGCGTTTCGATAGTCCTCTCTGGAAACACCATATATTTT
>TRBV6-1|-|-|TRBJ1-4
CAGSIMDTNEKLFF
TGTGCCGGCAGTATAATGGACACTAATGAAAAACTCTTTTTT
>TRBV6-2/TRBV6-3|-|-|TRBJ1-1
CASSYHGGRTDAFF
TGTGCCAGCAGTTACCACGGGGGTAGGACTGATGCTTTCTTT
>TRBV4-3|-|-|TRBJ2-1
CASSLDWTRGRAWNEQFF
TGTGCCAGCAGTCTAGATTGGACTAGGGGGAGGGCCTGGAATGAGCAGTTCTTT
>TRBV18|TRBD1|-|TRBJ2-3
CVSSPRRTGITDTQYF
TGTGTCAGCTCACCTCGGCGGACAGGGATCACAGATACGCAGTATTTT
>TRBV7-3|-|-|TRBJ2-1
CVSSPEPYNEQFF
TGTGTCAGCAGCCCGGAACCCTACAATGAGCAGTTCTTC
>TRBV6-5|-|-|TRBJ2-7
CAGSYGTSSYEQCF
TGTGCCGGCAGTTACGGGACCAGCTCCTACGAGCAGTGCTTC
>TRBV6-5|-|-|TRBJ2-3
CASSYPPDTQFF
TGTGCCAGCAGTTACCCACCAGATACGCAGTTTTTT
>TRBV29-1|-|-|TRBJ1-4
CSGGIPATNEKLFF
TGCAGCGGGGGTATTCCAGCAACTAATGAAAAATTGTTTTTT
>TRBV5-1|-|many|TRBJ2-1
CASSLVGGFNNEQFF
TGCGCCAGCAGCTTGGTCGGAGGGTTCAACAATGAGCAGTTCTTC
>TRBV4-3|-|-|TRBJ2-6
CASSQGVGANVLTF
TGTGCCAGCAGCCAAGGTGTGGGAGCCAACGTCCTGACTTTC
>TRBV5-6|TRBD2|-|TRBJ2-1
CASSPGTSGKVAGSSYNEQFF
TGTGCCAGCAGCCCGGGGACTAGCGGGAAGGTCGCAGGGAGCTCTTACAATGAGCAGTTCTTC
>TRBV29-1|-|-|TRBJ2-1
CSVEPYTNGIYNEQFF
TGCAGCGTTGAACCGTACACTAACGGGATATACAATGAGCAGTTCTTC
>TRBV28|TRBD1|many|TRBJ1-2
CASSGPGQGFRYTF
TGTGCCAGCTCCGGCCCGGGACAGGGGTTTCGCTACACCTTC
>TRBV28|-|-|TRBJ2-7
CISSGGRALVSYEQYF
TGTATCAGCAGTGGGGGCAGGGCTCTGGTGTCCTACGAGCAGTACTTC
>TRBV5-1|TRBD2|many|TRBJ2-3
CASSLLAGTDTQYF
TGCGCCAGCAGCTTACTAGCGGGCACAGATACGCAGTATTTT
>TRBV29-1|-|-|TRBJ2-5
CSIWGEQETQYF
TGCAGCATCTGGGGGGAGCAAGAGACCCAGTACTTC
>TRBV29-1|TRBD2|many|TRBJ2-5
CSIRRSGSWAETQYF
TGCAGCATCCGGCGAAGCGGGAGCTGGGCGGAGACCCAGTACTTC
>TRBV5-1|TRBD2|-|TRBJ2-5
CASNLAGPGETQYF
TGCGCCAGCAACCTAGCGGGGCCCGGGGAGACGCAGTACTTC
>TRBV7-8|-|-|TRBJ1-1
CASSLIGGTEAFF
TGTGCCAGCAGCCTAATAGGGGGCACTGAAGCTTTCTTT
>TRBV4-3|-|-|TRBJ2-3
CASSQDRGGADTRHF
TGCGCCAGCAGCCAAGATCGTGGAGGAGCAGATACGCGGCATTTT
>TRBV5-6|-|few|TRBJ2-1
CANSLVAGAGGNEQFF
TGTGCCAACAGCTTGGTTGCGGGAGCTGGGGGCAATGAGCAGTTTTTC
>TRBV6-6|-|-|TRBJ2-4
CTNGYSTSGITKNIQYF
TGTACCAACGGTTACTCGACGTCAGGGATCACCAAAAACATTCAGTATTTC
>TRBV10-3|TRBD1|many|TRBJ2-2
CAISGTGDTGELFF
TGTGCCATCAGTGGGACAGGGGACACCGGGGAGCTGTTTTTT
>TRBV12-3/TRBV12-4|TRBD2|-|TRBJ2-3
CASSPRVTSGSVSHTQYF
TGTGCCAGCAGTCCAAGAGTGACTAGCGGGAGTGTATCACATACGCAGTATTTT
>TRBV12-3/TRBV12-4|-|-|TRBJ2-2
CASSFGVVVSTGELFF
TGTGCCAGCAGTTTTGGGGTGGTAGTAAGCACCGGGGAGCTGTTTTTT
>TRBV11-3|-|-|TRBJ2-3
CASTLNEATQYF
TGTGCCAGCACCTTAAATGAAGCTACGCAGTATTTT
>TRBV4-1|-|-|TRBJ2-1
CASNQDGISYIEQFF
TGCGCCAGCAACCAAGATGGAATATCCTACATTGAGCAGTTCTTC
>TRBV30|-|-|TRBJ1-1
CAWSVFEGTEDFF
TGCGCCTGGAGCGTCTTCGAGGGGACTGAAGATTTCTTT
>TRBV6-5|-|-|TRBJ1-4
CASSRAWTNEKLFF
TGTGCCAGCAGCCGCGCTTGGACTAATGAAAAACTGTTTTTT
>TRBV10-3|TRBD1|-|TRBJ1-5
CATGTDQAPQHF
TGTGCCACCGGGACAGACCAGGCGCCCCAGCATTTT
>TRBV19|-|-|TRBJ2-3
CASSVRGSTDTHYF
TGTGCCAGTAGTGTAAGGGGAAGCACAGATACGCATTATTTT